This T cell receptor beta chain derives from a study of blood T cell repertoires in COVID-19. Two consecutive negative NP/OP PCR tests, clearance, or resolved symptoms defined Cohort 3 recovery. The data were produced by immunoSEQ multiplex PCR, yet TCRdb's version contains in-frame clones alone and is incomplete. In the table there are about 46,000 clones, around 87% of which are singletons. Germline CDR1 is DFQATT and CDR2 is SNEGSKA (reference sequence). This CDR3 has 15 amino acids. Germline trimming cut 3 bases from V and 5 bases from J; bases unmatched to any gene: 9. Sequenced: PBMCs or T cells enriched from blood (not recorded which). The chain recombines TRBV20-1 with TRBJ2-5; 10 nucleotides align to TRBD1. The TCR sequence derives from a woman between 50 and 59 years old who had recovered from COVID-19. CDR3 nucleotide sequence: TGCAGTGCTAGTAGGACCGGGACAGGGGTGGAGACCCAGTACTTC. It specifies CSASRTGTGVETQYF.